This T cell receptor (beta chain) came from a study of CD8+ T cells in alopecia areata. In the study overall: Affected scalp percentage set treated patients' severity scores. Overall study results and limits: Numerous clones, expanded in lesions, remained in scalp and blood during tofacitinib.

This sample's treatment: oral pan-JAK inhibitor, 5-10 mg twice daily. Those with alopecia areata gave lesional scalp punch biopsies and peripheral blood. The sorting of PBMCs gave CD4+ and CD8+ T cells. V dropped 8 bases and J dropped 2; count of bases not matched to a gene: 6. The CDR3 spans 14 residues. Germline V lookup: CDR1 SQVTM, CDR2 ANQGSEA. As concerns this clone: Its target is unknown.

cDNA prepared by RNA extraction and subsequent reverse transcription served as the template for sequencing. The method was immunoSEQ multiplex PCR; TCRdb's version includes in-frame clones alone and lacks a portion of them. The repertoire holds about 190,000 clones, with about three fifths as singletons. Sequencing used CD4+ T cells sorted from blood, obtained at week 4, from a patient treated with tofacitinib. The clonotype originates from a human donor with alopecia areata. The chain couples TRBV29-1 to TRBJ2-2, with 9 bases aligning to TRBD1. The CDR3 DNA reads TGCAGCCCGAGGACAGGGGCTAACACCGGGGAGCTGTTTTTT. The encoded protein is CSPRTGANTGELFF.